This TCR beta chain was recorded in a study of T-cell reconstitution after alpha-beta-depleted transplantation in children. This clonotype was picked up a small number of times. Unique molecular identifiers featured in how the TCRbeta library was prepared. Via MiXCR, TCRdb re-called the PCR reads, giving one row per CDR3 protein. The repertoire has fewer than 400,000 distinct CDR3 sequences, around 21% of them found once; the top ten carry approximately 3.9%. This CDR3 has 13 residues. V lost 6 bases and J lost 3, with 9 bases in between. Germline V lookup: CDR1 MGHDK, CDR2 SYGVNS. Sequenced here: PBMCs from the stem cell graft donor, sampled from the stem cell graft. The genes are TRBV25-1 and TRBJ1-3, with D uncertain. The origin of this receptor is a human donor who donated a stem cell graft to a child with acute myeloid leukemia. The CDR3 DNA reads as TGTGCCAGCAGCGAAGGAGGTGGAAACACCATATATTTT. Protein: CASSEGGGNTIYF.